The 29 T cell receptor beta chains given below trace back to one sample, sequenced in a study of neurological immune-mediated disorders. Via MiXCR, TCRdb re-called the 5' RACE reads, giving one row per CDR3 protein. The top ten clones hold 20% to 25% of a sample with approximately 23,000 distinct CDR3 sequences, 10% of them seen once. The specimen sequenced was PBMCs. These receptors came from a woman aged 55-70 years with HTLV-1-associated myelopathy (HAM/TSP).

In this sample, this clonotype turned up many times. V is TRBV20-1 and J is TRBJ1-4; 7 bases map to TRBD1. The CDR3 has 15 residues. Germline CDR1 and CDR2: DFQATT and SNEGSKA (reference sequence). The V gene end was trimmed by 1 base and the J gene end by 3 bases; junction bases not matched to a gene: 5. CDR3 in amino acids: CSARGGTASNEKLFF. CDR3 DNA: TGCAGTGCTAGAGGGGGGACAGCTTCTAATGAAAAACTGTTTTTT.

This clonotype came up many times. The chain is built from TRBV12-3 or TRBV12-4 and TRBJ1-1; D call uncertain. CDR3 length: 13 amino acids. The V end lost 3 bases, the J end lost 3 bases, and 8 bases lay between the germline ends. CDR3 amino acids: CASSFFGYTEAFF. The DNA for the CDR3 is TGTGCCAGCAGTTTCTTCGGTTACACTGAAGCTTTCTTT.

This clonotype has at least ten counts. The chain couples TRBV5-5 to TRBJ2-7, with 12 nucleotides matching TRBD2. Trimming at V came to 3 bases and at J to 3 bases, leaving 7 bases not matched to a gene. The CDR3 is 16 residues long. Germline-derived CDR1 and CDR2 are SGHKS and YYEKEE (reference sequence). The CDR3: CASSSRLAGVIYEQYF. DNA of the CDR3: TGTGCCAGCAGCTCCCGACTAGCGGGGGTAATCTACGAGCAGTACTTC. The full variable domain, completed using reference TRBV5-5 and TRBJ2-7, is DAGVTQSPTHLIKTRGQQVTLRCSPISGHKSVSWYQQVLGQGPQFIFQYYEKEERGRGNFPDRFSARQFPNYSSELNVNALLLGDSALYLCASSSRLAGVIYEQYFGPGTRLTVT.

This clonotype appeared many times. The rearrangement uses TRBV20-1 and TRBJ2-7; D not resolved. This CDR3 is built from 14 residues. The germline V gene encodes CDR1 DFQATT and CDR2 SNEGSKA (reference sequence). V lost 1 base and J 6 bases, leaving 16 bases between the germline ends. The CDR3 region is CSARGSNPVFEQYF. DNA for the CDR3: TGCAGTGCTAGAGGGTCCAACCCTGTCTTCGAGCAGTACTTC.

This clonotype was recorded many times. The genes are TRBV5-6 and TRBJ1-6; D gene uncertain. CDR1 SGHDT and CDR2 YYEEEE come from the germline V gene. The CDR3 covers 13 residues. Trimming removed 0 bases from V and 7 bases from J, with 5 bases in between. The CDR3 coding sequence is TGTGCCAGCAGCTTGGACAGAAATTCACCCCTCCACTTT. Protein: CASSLDRNSPLHF.

This clonotype occurred many times. This chain connects TRBV25-1 to TRBJ2-3; D gene uncertain. V was pared by 2 bases and J by 3 bases, with 0 bases between. Germline V CDR1 and CDR2: MGHDK, SYGVNS. The CDR3 is made up of 11 amino acids. The CDR3 sequence is CASSETDTQYF. The CDR3 nucleotides read TGTGCCAGCAGTGAAACAGATACGCAGTATTTT.

This clonotype was detected many times. V is TRBV20-1 and J is TRBJ2-1; perhaps TRBD2 as D (6 bases). Germline-derived CDR1 and CDR2 are DFQATT and SNEGSKA (reference sequence). The CDR3 covers 17 residues. V lost 1 base to trimming and J lost 0 bases, with 16 bases between them. The CDR3 coding sequence is TGCAGTGCTAGAGGCACCGGGGGAGGCGGCTCCTACAATGAGCAGTTCTTC. It specifies CSARGTGGGGSYNEQFF.

This clonotype was observed many times. The V call is TRBV7-9, the J call TRBJ1-3, with 8 bases aligning to TRBD1. This CDR3 comprises 18 residues. J gave up 5 bases and V 0 bases, and 12 bases lay outside the gene matches. CDR1 is SEHNR and CDR2 is FQNEAQ in the germline V gene (reference sequence). DNA of the CDR3: TGTGCCAGCAGCTTAGCGAACGCTCGGACAGGGAAGAGAAACACCATATATTTT. Its protein product is CASSLANARTGKRNTIYF.

This clonotype was counted many times. The DNA for the CDR3 is TGCAGCGTTGACCCCTTTGGAGATAGGGGGACCGGGGAGCTGTTTTTT. It specifies CSVDPFGDRGTGELFF. This chain connects TRBV29-1 to TRBJ2-2; a weak D match, TRBD1 (6 bases). The germline V and J ends were trimmed by 3 bases and 5 bases, with 19 bases remaining between them. CDR1 and CDR2 from the germline V gene are SQVTM and ANQGSEA. The CDR3 extends over 16 amino acids.

The table lists this clonotype with many counts. The CDR3 sequence is CASSLSLRNTGELFF. DNA for the CDR3: TGCGCCAGCAGCTTGTCGCTGCGTAACACCGGGGAGCTGTTTTTT. The genes are TRBV5-1 and TRBJ2-2; no firm D call. V gave up 1 base and J gave up 2 bases, with 9 bases separating them. The CDR3 is 15 residues long. The V gene's germline CDR1 is SGHRS and CDR2 YFSETQ. Filled out from reference TRBV5-1 and TRBJ2-2, the complete variable domain reads KAGVTQTPRYLIKTRGQQVTLSCSPISGHRSVSWYQQTPGQGLQFLFEYFSETQRNKGNFPGRFSGRQFSNSRSEMNVSTLELGDSALYLCASSLSLRNTGELFFGEGSRLTVL.

In regard to this clonotype: This could be a read error, since a much larger clone is one nucleotide away. The V gene is TRBV5-1, the J gene TRBJ2-3; 7 bases match TRBD1. V trimming: 5 bases; J trimming: 6 bases; junction bases outside the gene matches: 12. The CDR3 sequence is 15 residues long. Germline V gene lookup returns CDR1 SGHRS and CDR2 YFSETQ. CDR3 DNA sequence: TGCGCCAGCAGATCCGGGAAAGGGGGCCCCGATACGCAGTATTTT. Amino acid sequence: CASRSGKGGPDTQYF.

This clonotype was seen repeatedly, ten times or more. This chain uses TRBV20-1 with TRBJ2-3; D perhaps matches TRBD1 (6 bases). V lost 6 bases to trimming and J lost 5 bases, with 21 bases between them. Germline lookup yields CDR1 DFQATT and CDR2 SNEGSKA (reference sequence). The CDR3 runs to 15 residues. CDR3 nucleotides: TGCAGTGCGTCGTCCGAGGGGGAGATCCGAGATACGCAGTATTTT. This codes for CSASSEGEIRDTQYF.

Ten or more counts support this clonotype. The rearrangement joins TRBV7-9 to TRBJ2-3; 7 bases fit TRBD1. CDR1 SEHNR and CDR2 FQNEAQ come from the germline V gene (reference sequence). Germline trimming cut 6 bases from V and 0 bases from J; bases unmatched to any gene: 6. The CDR3 runs 15 residues. The CDR3 protein is CASRRQGSSTDTQYF. CDR3 in DNA: TGTGCCAGCAGGCGACAGGGATCGAGCACAGATACGCAGTATTTT.

This clonotype occurred many times. The chain recombines TRBV20-1 with TRBJ1-1; D is undetermined. The CDR3 consists of 13 residues. V gave up 4 bases and J gave up 0 bases, with 9 bases separating them. Germline loops: CDR1 DFQATT, CDR2 SNEGSKA (reference sequence). The CDR3 coding sequence is TGCAGTGCTAAAAGACGGATGAACACTGAAGCTTTCTTT. Protein sequence: CSAKRRMNTEAFF.

This clonotype came up many times. The rearrangement links TRBV29-1 to TRBJ1-1; weak D call: TRBD1 (5 bases). V lost 3 bases, J lost 5 bases, and 10 bases lay in between. The CDR3 covers 12 residues. CDR1 and CDR2 (germline): SQVTM, ANQGSEA. In nucleotides, the CDR3 is TGCAGCGTTGAGGGTGGGGCAACTGAAGCTTTCTTT. Translated, it gives CSVEGGATEAFF.

This clonotype was picked up many times. V and J are TRBV5-1 and TRBJ2-1, with D possibly TRBD2 on 6 matching bases. V gave up 3 bases and J gave up 4 bases, with 14 bases separating them. Per the germline V gene, CDR1 is SGHRS and CDR2 is YFSETQ. The CDR3 runs to 15 residues. CDR3 in amino acids: CASSSAGLKYNEQFF. DNA for the CDR3: TGCGCCAGCAGCTCGGCGGGACTGAAATACAATGAGCAGTTCTTC.

This clonotype came up many times. The CDR3 sequence is CSARAGVSQETQYF. The CDR3 bases are TGCAGTGCTAGAGCGGGCGTATCCCAAGAGACCCAGTACTTC. This sequence joins TRBV20-1 and TRBJ2-5, with D hard to call. Germline V lookup: CDR1 DFQATT, CDR2 SNEGSKA (reference sequence). The CDR3 is made up of 14 amino acids. Trimming left V 1 base short and J 1 base short, with 10 bases between.

The chain has TRBV20-1 and TRBJ1-2, with TRBD1 matching over 8 bases. The CDR3 sequence is 15 residues long. After removal of 6 bases from V and 4 bases from J, the junction contained 13 bases not matched to a gene. Looked up from germline, CDR1 is DFQATT and CDR2 is SNEGSKA (reference sequence). The CDR3 sequence is CSALPRTGRGYGYTF. The CDR3 DNA reads as TGCAGTGCCCTACCGCGGACAGGGCGTGGCTATGGCTACACCTTC.

This clonotype is medium-sized in the sample. The gene calls are TRBV4-1 and TRBJ1-1, with 9 bases identical to TRBD1. CDR1 MGHRA and CDR2 YSYEKL come from the germline V gene. The CDR3 has 15 amino acids. V shed 4 bases, J shed 7 bases, and the junction held 10 bases outside the gene matches. The CDR3: CASSRQGTGRGEAFF. CDR3 bases: TGCGCCAGCAGCCGACAGGGGACAGGGAGGGGTGAAGCTTTCTTT.

This clonotype was counted ten times or more. V usage is TRBV30 and J usage is TRBJ1-1, with 7 positions matching TRBD1. Trimming removed 3 bases from V and 8 bases from J; junction bases left unmatched: 3. Per germline, CDR1 GTSNPN and CDR2 SVGIG (reference sequence). The CDR3 loop spans 11 amino acids. The CDR3: CAWSDRAEAFF. The CDR3, as DNA: TGTGCCTGGAGCGACAGGGCAGAAGCTTTCTTT. Looking up the rest from reference TRBV30 and TRBJ1-1 gives the full variable domain: SQTIHQWPATLVQPVGSPLSLECTVEGTSNPNLYWYRQAAGRGLQLLFYSVGIGQISSEVPQNLSASRPQDRQFILSSKKLLLSDSGFYLCAWSDRAEAFFGQGTRLTVV.

This clonotype was detected ten times or more. This rearrangement joins TRBV20-1 to TRBJ1-4, with D uncertain. V gave up 5 bases and J gave up 8 bases, with 9 bases separating them. From germline, CDR1 is DFQATT and CDR2 SNEGSKA (reference sequence). CDR3 size: 11 residues. The CDR3 reads CSASGREKLFF. In DNA form, the CDR3 reads TGCAGTGCTTCCGGGAGGGAAAAACTGTTTTTT.

This clonotype was seen repeatedly, ten times or more. The J gene is TRBJ2-7, the V gene TRBV28; 15 positions agree with TRBD2. Germline-derived CDR1 and CDR2 are MDHEN and SYDVKM. The CDR3 length is 15 residues. J was trimmed by 7 bases and V by 3 bases; bases with no gene match: 4. The CDR3 DNA sequence: TGTGCCAGCAGTTTGGGGGGACTAGCGGGGGGAGAGCAGTACTTC. It encodes CASSLGGLAGGEQYF.

Ten or more counts support this clonotype. The chain has TRBV5-1 and TRBJ2-7, with 7 positions matching TRBD1. The junction had 9 bases not matched to a gene; V was cut back by 4 bases and J by 5 bases. The CDR3 is 14 residues long. The germline V gene has CDR1 SGHRS and CDR2 YFSETQ. CDR3 in DNA: TGCGCCAGCAGCCTTCGACAGGGTTTCGACGAGCAGTACTTC. This encodes CASSLRQGFDEQYF.

There are many counts of this clonotype. The chain employs TRBV3-1 and TRBJ2-2; TRBD1 might be the D (6 bases). Germline-derived CDR1 and CDR2 are LGHDT and YNNKEL (reference sequence). The V gene lost 2 bases and the J gene lost 6 bases, with 10 bases spanning the gap. This CDR3 region has 14 residues. CDR3 in amino acids: CASSQRDNSGELFF. The CDR3 region has the DNA TGTGCCAGCAGCCAAAGGGACAATTCCGGGGAGCTGTTTTTT.

This clonotype was seen repeatedly, ten times or more. The chain combines TRBV20-1 with TRBJ2-5, with TRBD2 identical over 11 bases. Germline CDR1 is DFQATT and CDR2 is SNEGSKA (reference sequence). Trimming took 3 bases from V and 1 from J; bases not matched to a gene: 10. The CDR3 extends over 17 amino acids. This CDR3 reads CSASPRGTSGLQETQYF. DNA for the CDR3: TGCAGTGCTAGCCCGCGGGGGACTAGCGGCCTCCAAGAGACCCAGTACTTC.

This clonotype has ten or more counts. V is TRBV20-1 and J is TRBJ1-2; unclear D gene. The CDR3 has 11 residues. Trimming took 6 bases from V and 0 from J, leaving 5 bases between them. CDR1 and CDR2 from the germline V gene are DFQATT and SNEGSKA (reference sequence). The CDR3 DNA reads as TGCAGTGCAACCCCTAACTATGGCTACACCTTC. It is translated as CSATPNYGYTF.

This clonotype was detected many times. The chain combines TRBV5-1 with TRBJ1-4, with D possibly TRBD1 on 5 matching bases. V shed 0 bases and J shed 0 bases, with 9 bases lying between them. The V gene's germline CDR1 is SGHRS and CDR2 YFSETQ. The CDR3 is made up of 16 amino acids. CDR3: CASSLGSGTTNEKLFF. CDR3 coding DNA: TGCGCCAGCAGCTTGGGCTCAGGGACAACTAATGAAAAACTGTTTTTT.

Ten or more counts support this clonotype. The gene calls are TRBV20-1 and TRBJ2-3; the match to TRBD2 covers 9 bases. The CDR3 has 12 residues. Germline CDR1 reads DFQATT; CDR2 reads SNEGSKA (reference sequence). Losses at the gene ends were 5 bases for V and 5 bases for J; bases not matched to a gene: 2. The CDR3 loop is CSAERGVDTQYF. The CDR3 DNA follows: TGCAGTGCTGAGCGGGGGGTAGATACGCAGTATTTT.

In this sample, this clonotype turned up a few times. The genes are TRBV7-9 and TRBJ1-4, with 10 bases fitting TRBD1. CDR1 is SEHNR, CDR2 FQNEAQ, per germline (reference sequence). The length of the CDR3 is 19 residues. Losses at the gene ends were 4 bases for V and 2 bases for J; bases not matched to a gene: 13. The CDR3 DNA reads as TGTGCCAGCAGCTCTAGGTCGGGACAGGGGAGTATGACTAATGAAAAACTGTTTTTT. This gives the protein CASSSRSGQGSMTNEKLFF.